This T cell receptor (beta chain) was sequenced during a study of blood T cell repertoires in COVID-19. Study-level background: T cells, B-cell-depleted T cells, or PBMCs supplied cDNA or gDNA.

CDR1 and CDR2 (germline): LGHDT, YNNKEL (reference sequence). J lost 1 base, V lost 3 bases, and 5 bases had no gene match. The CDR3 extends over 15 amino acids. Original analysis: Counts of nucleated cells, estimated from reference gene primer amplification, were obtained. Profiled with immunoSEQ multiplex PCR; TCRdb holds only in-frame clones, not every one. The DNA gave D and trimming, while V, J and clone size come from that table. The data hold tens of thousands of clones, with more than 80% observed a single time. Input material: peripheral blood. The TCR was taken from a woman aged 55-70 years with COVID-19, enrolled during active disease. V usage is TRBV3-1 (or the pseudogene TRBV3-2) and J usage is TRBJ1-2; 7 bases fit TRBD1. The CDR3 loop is CASSQTGTVNYGYTF. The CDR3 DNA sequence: TGTGCCAGCAGCCAGACCGGGACAGTTAACTATGGCTACACCTTC.